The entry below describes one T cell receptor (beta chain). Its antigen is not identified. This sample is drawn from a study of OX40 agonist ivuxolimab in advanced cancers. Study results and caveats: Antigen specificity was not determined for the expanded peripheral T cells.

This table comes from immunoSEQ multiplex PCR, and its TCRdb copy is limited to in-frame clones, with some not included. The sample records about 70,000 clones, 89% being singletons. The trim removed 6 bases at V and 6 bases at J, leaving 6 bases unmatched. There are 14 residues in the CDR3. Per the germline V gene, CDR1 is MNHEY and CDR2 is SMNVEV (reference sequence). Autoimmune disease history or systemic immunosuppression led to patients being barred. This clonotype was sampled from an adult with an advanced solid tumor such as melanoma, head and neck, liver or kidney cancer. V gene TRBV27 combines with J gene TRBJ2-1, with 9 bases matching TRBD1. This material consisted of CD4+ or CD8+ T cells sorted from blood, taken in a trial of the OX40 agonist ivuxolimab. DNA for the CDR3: TGTGCCAGCAGGACCGGGACAGGGCCCAATGAGCAGTTCTTC. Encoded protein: CASRTGTGPNEQFF.